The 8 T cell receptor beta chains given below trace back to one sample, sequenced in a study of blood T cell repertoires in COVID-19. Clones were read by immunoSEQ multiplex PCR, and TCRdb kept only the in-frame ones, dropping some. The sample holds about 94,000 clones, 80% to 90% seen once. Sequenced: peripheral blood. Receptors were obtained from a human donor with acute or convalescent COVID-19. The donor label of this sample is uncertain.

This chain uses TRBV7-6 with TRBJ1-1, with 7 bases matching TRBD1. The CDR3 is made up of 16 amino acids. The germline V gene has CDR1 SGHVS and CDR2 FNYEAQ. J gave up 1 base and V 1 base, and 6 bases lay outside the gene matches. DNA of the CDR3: TGTGCCAGCAGCTTAGGACAGGGCATTTCGAACACTGAAGCTTTCTTT. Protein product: CASSLGQGISNTEAFF.

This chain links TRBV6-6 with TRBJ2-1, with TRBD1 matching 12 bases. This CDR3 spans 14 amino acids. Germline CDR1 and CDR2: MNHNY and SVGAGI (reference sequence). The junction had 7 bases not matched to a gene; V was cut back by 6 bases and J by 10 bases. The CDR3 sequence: CASRQGQGAREQFF. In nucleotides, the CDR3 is TGTGCCAGCAGACAGGGACAGGGGGCGCGGGAGCAGTTCTTC.

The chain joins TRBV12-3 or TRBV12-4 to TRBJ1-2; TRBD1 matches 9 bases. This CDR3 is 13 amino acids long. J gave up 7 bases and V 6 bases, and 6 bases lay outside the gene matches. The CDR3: CASRGTGIGGYTF. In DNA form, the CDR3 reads TGTGCCAGCAGAGGGACAGGGATTGGTGGCTACACCTTC.

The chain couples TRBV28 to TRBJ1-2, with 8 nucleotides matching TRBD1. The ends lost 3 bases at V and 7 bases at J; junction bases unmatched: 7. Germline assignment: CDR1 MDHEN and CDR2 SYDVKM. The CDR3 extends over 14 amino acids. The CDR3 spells CASSFAGGEFGYTF. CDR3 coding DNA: TGTGCCAGCAGTTTTGCAGGGGGCGAGTTTGGCTACACCTTC.

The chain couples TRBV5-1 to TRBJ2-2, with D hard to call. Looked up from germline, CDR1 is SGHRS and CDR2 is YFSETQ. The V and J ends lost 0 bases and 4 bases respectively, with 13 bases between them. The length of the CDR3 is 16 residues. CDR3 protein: CASSLGFAASTGELFF. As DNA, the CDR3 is TGCGCCAGCAGCTTGGGTTTTGCTGCTAGCACCGGGGAGCTGTTTTTT.

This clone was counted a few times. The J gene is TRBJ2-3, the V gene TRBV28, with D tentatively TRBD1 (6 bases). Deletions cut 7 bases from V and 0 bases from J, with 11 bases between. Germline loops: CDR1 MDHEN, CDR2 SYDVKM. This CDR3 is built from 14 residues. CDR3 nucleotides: TGTGCCAGCAACGAACAGGGCAGCACAGATACGCAGTATTTT. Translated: CASNEQGSTDTQYF.

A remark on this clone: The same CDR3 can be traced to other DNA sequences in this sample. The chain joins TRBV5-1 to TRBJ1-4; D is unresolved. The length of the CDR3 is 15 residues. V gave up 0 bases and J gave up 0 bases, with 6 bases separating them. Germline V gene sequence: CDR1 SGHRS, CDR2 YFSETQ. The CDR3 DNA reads TGCGCCAGCAGCTTGGGCGGGGCAACTAATGAAAAACTGTTTTTT. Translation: CASSLGGATNEKLFF. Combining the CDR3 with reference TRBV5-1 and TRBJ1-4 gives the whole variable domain KAGVTQTPRYLIKTRGQQVTLSCSPISGHRSVSWYQQTPGQGLQFLFEYFSETQRNKGNFPGRFSGRQFSNSRSEMNVSTLELGDSALYLCASSLGGATNEKLFFGSGTQLSVL.

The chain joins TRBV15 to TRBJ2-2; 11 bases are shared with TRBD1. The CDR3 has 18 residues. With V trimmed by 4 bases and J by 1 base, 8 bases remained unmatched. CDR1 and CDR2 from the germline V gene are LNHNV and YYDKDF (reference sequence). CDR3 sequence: CATSTLPGQGGNTGELFF. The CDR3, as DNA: TGTGCCACCAGCACCCTTCCGGGACAGGGGGGGAACACCGGGGAGCTGTTTTTT.